This record concerns one T cell receptor (beta chain) sequence. The sample is drawn from a study of blood T cell repertoires in COVID-19. Study overall: Both acute and convalescent COVID-19 samples were obtained from the United States, Italy and Spain. T cells, B-cell-depleted T cells, or PBMCs supplied cDNA or gDNA.

Methods used by the authors: Reference gene primer amplification in the assay estimated nucleated cell counts. Profiling relied on immunoSEQ multiplex PCR, and the TCRdb table lists in-frame clones only, not all of them. That table is the source of V, J and clone size, and D and trimming were worked out from the DNA. The sample holds approximately 360,000 clones, around 87% seen once. Trimming took 1 base from V and 4 from J; bases not matched to a gene: 2. The CDR3 spans 14 residues. From germline, CDR1 is SGHDN and CDR2 FVKESK. The genes are TRBV14 and TRBJ2-3; 7 positions match TRBD1. The receptor was isolated from a man younger than 35 with active or convalescent COVID-19. The sequencing sample was made of peripheral blood. CDR3 nucleotide sequence: TGTGCCAGCAGCCAAGTTCAGGGGGCAGATACGCAGTATTTT. The encoded protein is CASSQVQGADTQYF.